Listed here is a single T cell receptor beta chain. The antigen it recognizes is unknown. The sample holds no much larger clone one base away, and base qualities are not on file. This sample was included in a study of blood T cell repertoires in COVID-19 (dated by TCRdb to the early 2020s). Some background on the complete study: Collaborator samples came from the United States, Italy and Spain and covered acute and convalescent phases of COVID-19. The prospective study material was composed of cDNA or gDNA derived from T cells, B-cell-depleted T cells, or PBMCs. Deeply sampled blood TCRbeta repertoires from subjects exposed to, actively infected with, or recovered from COVID-19 were included in the dataset. A freely available public database, intended as a resource for researchers studying the immune response to SARS-CoV-2, is where the repertoires were released. The samples were drawn from the first 160 participants of the ongoing ImmuneRACE study and from roughly 1,300 subjects provided by 6 global collaborators. The sample metadata nearly always contained a de-identified subject ID, COVID-19 status, age in years and sex. Where HLA class I and class II types were available, the types were taken from metadata supplied by the sample provider, not from assay-based typing.

Collaborating institutions collected whole blood in K2EDTA tubes following their own protocols. Collaborator samples were shipped for TCRbeta analysis as frozen whole blood, isolated PBMCs, or DNA extracted from either sample type. In the germline V gene, CDR1 corresponds to SGHRS and CDR2 to YFSETQ. V loses 4 bases at its end and J loses 4 bases; junction bases beyond the gene matches: 6. The CDR3 numbers 15 residues from cysteine through phenylalanine. Only the CDR3 portion is preserved as DNA: 45 bases, with reading frame beginning at the first base. Overall results and qualifications from the work: The quantity of clinical and demographic metadata differed by source and by participant and was supplied without curation.

TCRbeta CDR3 regions were amplified from genomic DNA by means of the immunoSEQ Assay, a bias-controlled multiplex PCR. Per the authors' processing: Nucleated cell counts per sample were estimated from amplification of reference gene primers within the assay. To quantify the absolute abundance of each unique TCRbeta CDR3 rearrangement, sequence reads were collapsed and filtered. For each sample, productive Simpson clonality was calculated as the square root of Simpson's diversity index over productive rearrangements. Sourced from immuneACCESS, this table was stored by TCRdb with only in-frame sequences that have V and J called. A share of the clones is absent; for the studies checked, an unresolved V gene accounts for under half, and the remainder has no known explanation. The V and J calls and clone size come from that table; D and trimming were worked out from the DNA. Recorded for this sample are more than 110,000 clones; 60% to 80% of them occurred a single time. The top ten clones comprise roughly 9% of the sample.

The sequence derives from a woman between 45 and 65 years old with active or convalescent COVID-19. The sequence joins TRBV5-1 to TRBJ2-3, with 10 central nucleotides matching TRBD1. Source material: peripheral blood. The CDR3 amino acid sequence is: CASSGSGTGADTQYF. In nucleotide form, the sequence is TGCGCCAGCAGCGGATCCGGGACAGGGGCAGATACGCAGTATTTT.